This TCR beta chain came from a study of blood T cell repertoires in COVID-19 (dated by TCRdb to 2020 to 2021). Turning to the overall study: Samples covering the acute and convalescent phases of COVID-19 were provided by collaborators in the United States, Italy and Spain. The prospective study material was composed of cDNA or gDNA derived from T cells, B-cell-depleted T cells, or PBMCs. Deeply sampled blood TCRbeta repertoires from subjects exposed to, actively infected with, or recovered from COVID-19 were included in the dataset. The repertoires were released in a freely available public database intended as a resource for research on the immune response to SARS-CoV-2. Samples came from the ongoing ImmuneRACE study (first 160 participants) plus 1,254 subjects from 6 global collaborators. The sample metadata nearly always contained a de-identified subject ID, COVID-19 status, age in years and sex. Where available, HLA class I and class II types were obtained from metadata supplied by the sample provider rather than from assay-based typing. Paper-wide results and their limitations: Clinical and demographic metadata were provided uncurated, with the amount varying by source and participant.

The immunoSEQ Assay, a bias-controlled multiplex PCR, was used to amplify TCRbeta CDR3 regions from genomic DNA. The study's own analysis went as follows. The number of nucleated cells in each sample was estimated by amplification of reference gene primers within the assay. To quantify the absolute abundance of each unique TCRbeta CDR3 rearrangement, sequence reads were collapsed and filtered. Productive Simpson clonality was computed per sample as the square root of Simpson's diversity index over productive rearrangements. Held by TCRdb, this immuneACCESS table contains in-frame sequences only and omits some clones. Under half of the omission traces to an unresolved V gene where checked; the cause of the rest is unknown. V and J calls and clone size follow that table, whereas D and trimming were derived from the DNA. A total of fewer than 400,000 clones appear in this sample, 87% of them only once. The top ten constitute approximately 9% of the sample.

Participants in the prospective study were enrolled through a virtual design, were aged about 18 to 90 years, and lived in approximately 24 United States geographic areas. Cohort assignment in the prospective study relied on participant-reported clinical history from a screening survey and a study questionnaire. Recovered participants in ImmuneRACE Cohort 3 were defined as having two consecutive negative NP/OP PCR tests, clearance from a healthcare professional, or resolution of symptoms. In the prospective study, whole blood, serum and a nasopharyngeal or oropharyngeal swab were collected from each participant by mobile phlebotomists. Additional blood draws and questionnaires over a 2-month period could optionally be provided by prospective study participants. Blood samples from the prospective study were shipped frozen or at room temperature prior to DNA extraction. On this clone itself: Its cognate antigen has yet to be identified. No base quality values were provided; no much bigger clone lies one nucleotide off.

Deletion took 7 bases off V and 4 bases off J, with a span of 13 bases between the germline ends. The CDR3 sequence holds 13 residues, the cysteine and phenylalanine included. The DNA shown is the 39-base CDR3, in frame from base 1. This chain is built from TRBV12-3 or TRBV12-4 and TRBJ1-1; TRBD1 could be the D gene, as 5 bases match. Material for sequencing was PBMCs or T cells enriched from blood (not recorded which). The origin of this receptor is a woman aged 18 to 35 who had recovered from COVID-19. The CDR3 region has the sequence CASTRDLGTEAFF. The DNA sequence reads TGTGCCAGCACAAGGGACTTGGGCACTGAAGCTTTCTTT.